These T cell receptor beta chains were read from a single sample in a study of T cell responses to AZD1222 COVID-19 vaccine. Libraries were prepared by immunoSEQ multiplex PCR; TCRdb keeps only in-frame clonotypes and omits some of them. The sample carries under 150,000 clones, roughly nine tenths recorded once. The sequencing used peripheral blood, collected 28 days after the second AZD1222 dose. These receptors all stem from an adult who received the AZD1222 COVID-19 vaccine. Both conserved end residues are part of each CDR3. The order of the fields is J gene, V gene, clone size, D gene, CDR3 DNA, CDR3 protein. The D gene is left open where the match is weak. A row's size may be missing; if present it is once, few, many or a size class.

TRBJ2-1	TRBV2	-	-	TGTGCCAGGAGGGTTGGGGGGAATGAGCAGTTCTTC	CARRVGGNEQFF
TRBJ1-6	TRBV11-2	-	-	TGTGCCAGCAGCCCAACGAGGGTGGAGGGTAATTCACCCCTCCACTTT	CASSPTRVEGNSPLHF
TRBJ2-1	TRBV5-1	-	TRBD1	TGCGCCAGCAGCTTTCATTGGCTCGGACAGGGGAGCTACAATGAGCAGTTCTTC	CASSFHWLGQGSYNEQFF
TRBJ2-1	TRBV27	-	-	TGTGCCAGCGGCCTCTTGGGGCACTCCTACAATGAGCAGTTCTTC	CASGLLGHSYNEQFF
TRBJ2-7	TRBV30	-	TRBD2	TGTGCCTGGAGTGTACGAGGTAGCGGGATCTCCTACGAGCAGTACTTC	CAWSVRGSGISYEQYF
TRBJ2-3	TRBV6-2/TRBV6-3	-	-	TGTGCCAGCAGTTACTCAACTAGAAGTACGCAGTATTTT	CASSYSTRSTQYF
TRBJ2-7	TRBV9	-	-	TGTGCCAGCAGCGTCGACATGTTTGGTTACGAGCAGTACTTC	CASSVDMFGYEQYF
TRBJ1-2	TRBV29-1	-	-	TGCAGCGTTGAAGATGGGTCCGTGAACTATGGCTACACCTTC	CSVEDGSVNYGYTF
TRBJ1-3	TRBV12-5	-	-	TGTGCTAGTGGTTTGGTACGGGGCCTCCCGTCCGACACCATATATTTT	CASGLVRGLPSDTIYF
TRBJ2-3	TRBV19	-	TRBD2	TGTGCCAGTAGTATGGCAGCGGGGGACAACACAGATACGCAGTATTTT	CASSMAAGDNTDTQYF
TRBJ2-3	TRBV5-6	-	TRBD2	TGTGCCAGCAGCTTGGGTTTAGCGGGAGGAGATACGCAGTATTTT	CASSLGLAGGDTQYF
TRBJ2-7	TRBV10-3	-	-	TGTGCCATCAGCTTCACTGGCCCGCCGAAAGGGGACGAGCAGTACTTC	CAISFTGPPKGDEQYF
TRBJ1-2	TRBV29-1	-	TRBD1	TGCAGCGTAAGGGGGACAGCCCGTTCTAACTATGGCTACACCTTC	CSVRGTARSNYGYTF
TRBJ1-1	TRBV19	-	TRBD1	TGTGCCAGTAGTATAGACGAGGGGACAGGGGGCCTGAACACTGAAGCTTTCTTT	CASSIDEGTGGLNTEAFF
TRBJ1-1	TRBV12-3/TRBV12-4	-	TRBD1	TGTGCCAGCAGTTCTCCAAGGGACAGGGGATCTTTCTTT	CASSSPRDRGSFF
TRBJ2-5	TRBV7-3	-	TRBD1	TGTGCCAGCAGCTCGGGACAGGGGGCGGCGGAGACCCAGTACTTC	CASSSGQGAAETQYF
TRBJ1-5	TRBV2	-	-	TGTGCCAGTCACGACAGGCTTGTTAATCAGCCCCAGCATTTT	CASHDRLVNQPQHF
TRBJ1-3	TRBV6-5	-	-	TGTGCCAGCAGTCGTCTATCTGGAAACACCATATATTTT	CASSRLSGNTIYF
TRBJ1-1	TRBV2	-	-	TGTGCCAGCAGTGGGGGACGGAACACTGAAGCTTTCTTT	CASSGGRNTEAFF
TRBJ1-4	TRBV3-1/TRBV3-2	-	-	TGTGCCAGCAGCATTGGGGGCACTAATGAAAAACTGTTTTTT	CASSIGGTNEKLFF
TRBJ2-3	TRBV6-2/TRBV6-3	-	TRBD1	TGTGCCAGCAGTCACGGACAGGGGGAGTATTTT	CASSHGQGEYF
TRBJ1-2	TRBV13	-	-	TGTGCCAGCAGCTTAGGAGGGAGAGACAGTTTCTATGGCTACACCTTC	CASSLGGRDSFYGYTF
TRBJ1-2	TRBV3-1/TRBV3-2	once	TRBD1	TGTGCCAGCAGCCCCAGCAGGGGGCAGGGCTACACCTTC	CASSPSRGQGYTF
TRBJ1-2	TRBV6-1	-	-	TGTGCCAGCAGTGAAGGGTATTCCCTTAACTATGGCTACACCTTC	CASSEGYSLNYGYTF
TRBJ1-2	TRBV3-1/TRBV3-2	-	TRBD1	TGTGCCAGCAGCCACCTGGGCCGGACAGGGCGCAGGAGTGGCTACACCTTC	CASSHLGRTGRRSGYTF
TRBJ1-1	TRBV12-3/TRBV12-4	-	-	TGTGCCAGCACCTTTAAGGGACGGACTGAAGCTTTCTTT	CASTFKGRTEAFF
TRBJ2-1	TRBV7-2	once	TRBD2	TGTGCCAGCAGCTTAATTTGGCGGGGGACCTCATACAATGAGCAGTTCTTC	CASSLIWRGTSYNEQFF
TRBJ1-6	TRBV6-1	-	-	TGTGCCAGCAGTGAAGACCTCACAGGCTCCTATAATTCACCCCTCCACTTT	CASSEDLTGSYNSPLHF
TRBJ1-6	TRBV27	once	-	TGTGCCAGCACCTCCTCTTGGAATTCACCCCTCCACTTT	CASTSSWNSPLHF
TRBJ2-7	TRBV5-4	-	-	TGTGCCAGCAGCTTGGGCAGAACGTCCTACGAGCAGTACTTC	CASSLGRTSYEQYF
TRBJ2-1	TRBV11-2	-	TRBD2	TGTGCCAGCACCTCCCCCGCGGGGCGGGGGGACAATGAGCAGTTCTTC	CASTSPAGRGDNEQFF
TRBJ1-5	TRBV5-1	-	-	TGCGCCAGCAGCTTGGGGGCAGGGGAGGATCAGCCCCAGCATTTT	CASSLGAGEDQPQHF